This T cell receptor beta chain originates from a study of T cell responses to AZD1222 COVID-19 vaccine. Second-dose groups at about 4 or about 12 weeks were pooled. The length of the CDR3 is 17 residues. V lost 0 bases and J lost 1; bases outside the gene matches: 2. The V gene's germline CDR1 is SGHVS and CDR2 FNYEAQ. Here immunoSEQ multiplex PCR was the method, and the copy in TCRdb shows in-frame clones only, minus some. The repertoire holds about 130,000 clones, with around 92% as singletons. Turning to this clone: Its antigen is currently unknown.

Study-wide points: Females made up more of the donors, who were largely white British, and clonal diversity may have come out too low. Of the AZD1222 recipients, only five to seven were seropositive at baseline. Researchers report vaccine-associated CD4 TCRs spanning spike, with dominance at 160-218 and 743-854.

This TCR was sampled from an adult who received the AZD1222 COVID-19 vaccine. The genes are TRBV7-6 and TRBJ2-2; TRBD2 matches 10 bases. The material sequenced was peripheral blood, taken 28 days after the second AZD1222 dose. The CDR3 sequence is CASSLASSGGNTGELFF. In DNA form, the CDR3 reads TGTGCCAGCAGCTTAGCCTCTAGCGGGGGGAACACCGGGGAGCTGTTTTTT.